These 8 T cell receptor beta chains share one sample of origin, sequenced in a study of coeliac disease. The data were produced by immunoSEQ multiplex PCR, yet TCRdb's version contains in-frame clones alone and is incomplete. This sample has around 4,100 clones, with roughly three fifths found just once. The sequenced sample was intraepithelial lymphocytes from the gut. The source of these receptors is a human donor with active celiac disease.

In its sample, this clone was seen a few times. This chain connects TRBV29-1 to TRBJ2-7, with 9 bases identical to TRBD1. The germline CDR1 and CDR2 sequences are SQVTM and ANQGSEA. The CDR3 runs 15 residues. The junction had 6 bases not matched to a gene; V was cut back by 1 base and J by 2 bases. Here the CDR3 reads CSVEGTGATAYEQYF. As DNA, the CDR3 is TGCAGCGTTGAAGGGACAGGGGCGACAGCCTACGAGCAGTACTTC.

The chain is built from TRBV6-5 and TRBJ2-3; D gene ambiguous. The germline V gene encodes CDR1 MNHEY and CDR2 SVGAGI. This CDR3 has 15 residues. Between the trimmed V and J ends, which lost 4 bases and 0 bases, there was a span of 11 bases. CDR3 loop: CASSSFLSSTDTQYF. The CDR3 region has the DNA TGTGCCAGCAGTTCTTTTTTGTCTAGCACAGATACGCAGTATTTT.

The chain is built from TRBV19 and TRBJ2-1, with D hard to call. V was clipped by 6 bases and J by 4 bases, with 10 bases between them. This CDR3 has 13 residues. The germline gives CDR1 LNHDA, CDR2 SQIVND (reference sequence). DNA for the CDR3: TGTGCCAGTAGCCCGGCTAGATACAATGAGCAGTTCTTC. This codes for CASSPARYNEQFF.

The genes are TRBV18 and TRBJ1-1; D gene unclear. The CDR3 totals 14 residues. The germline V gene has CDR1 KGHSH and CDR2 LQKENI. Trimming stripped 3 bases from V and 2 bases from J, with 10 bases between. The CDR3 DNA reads TGTGCCAGCTCACCGTTCTCAGTTAACACTGAAGCTTTCTTT. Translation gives CASSPFSVNTEAFF. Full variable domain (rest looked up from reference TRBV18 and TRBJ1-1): NAGVMQNPRHLVRRRGQEARLRCSPMKGHSHVYWYRQLPEEGLKFMVYLQKENIIDESGMPKERFSAEFPKEGPSILRIQQVVRGDSAAYFCASSPFSVNTEAFFGQGTRLTVV.

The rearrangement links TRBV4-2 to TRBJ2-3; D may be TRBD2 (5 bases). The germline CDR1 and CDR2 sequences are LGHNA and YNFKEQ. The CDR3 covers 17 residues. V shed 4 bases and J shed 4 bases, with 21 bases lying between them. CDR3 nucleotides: TGTGCCAGCAGCCCGTTCATGAGCGCCGAAGCGGCAGATACGCAGTATTTT. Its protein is CASSPFMSAEAADTQYF.

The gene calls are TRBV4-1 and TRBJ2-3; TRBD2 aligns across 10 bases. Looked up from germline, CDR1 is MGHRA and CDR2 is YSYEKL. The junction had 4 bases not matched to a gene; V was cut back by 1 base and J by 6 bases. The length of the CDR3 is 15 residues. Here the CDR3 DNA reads TGCGCCAGCAGCCAAGTCCTAGCGGGAGAGGATACGCAGTATTTT. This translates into CASSQVLAGEDTQYF.

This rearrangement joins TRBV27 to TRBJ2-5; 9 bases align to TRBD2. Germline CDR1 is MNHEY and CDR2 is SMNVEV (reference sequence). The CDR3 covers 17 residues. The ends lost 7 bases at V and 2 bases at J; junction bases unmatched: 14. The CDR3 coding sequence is TGTGCCAGCACCCTTACGGGGACTAGCCCCGTTCAAGAGACCCAGTACTTC. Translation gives CASTLTGTSPVQETQYF.

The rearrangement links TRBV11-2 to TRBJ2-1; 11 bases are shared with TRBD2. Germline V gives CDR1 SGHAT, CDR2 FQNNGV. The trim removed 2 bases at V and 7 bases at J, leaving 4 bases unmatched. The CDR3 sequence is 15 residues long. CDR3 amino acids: CASSLTSGRGNEQFF. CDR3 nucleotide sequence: TGTGCCAGCAGCTTAACTAGCGGGAGAGGGAATGAGCAGTTCTTC.